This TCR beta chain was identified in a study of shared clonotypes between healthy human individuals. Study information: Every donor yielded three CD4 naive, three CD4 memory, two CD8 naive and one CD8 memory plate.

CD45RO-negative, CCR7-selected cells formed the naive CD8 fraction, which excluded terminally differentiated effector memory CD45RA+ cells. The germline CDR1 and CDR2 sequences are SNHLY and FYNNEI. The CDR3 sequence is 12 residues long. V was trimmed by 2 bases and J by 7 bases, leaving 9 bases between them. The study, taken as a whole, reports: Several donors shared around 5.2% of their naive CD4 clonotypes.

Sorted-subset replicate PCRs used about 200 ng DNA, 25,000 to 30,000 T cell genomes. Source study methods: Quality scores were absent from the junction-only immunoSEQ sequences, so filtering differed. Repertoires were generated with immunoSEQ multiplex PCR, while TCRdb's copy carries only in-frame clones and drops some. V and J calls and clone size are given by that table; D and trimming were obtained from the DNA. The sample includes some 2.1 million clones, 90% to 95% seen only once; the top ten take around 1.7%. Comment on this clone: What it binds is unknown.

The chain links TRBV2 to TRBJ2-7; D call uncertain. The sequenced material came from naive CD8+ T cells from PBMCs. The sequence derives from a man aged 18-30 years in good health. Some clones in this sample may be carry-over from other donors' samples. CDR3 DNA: TGTGCCAGCAGTGAACAAGTGTGGGAGCAGTACTTC. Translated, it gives CASSEQVWEQYF.